This TCR beta chain was obtained from a study of CD4 T cells in relation to SARS-CoV-2 and coronaviruses. Points from the study as a whole: The cross-reactivity analysis covered only spike protein, not other viral proteins.

CD4+ T cells from unexposed donors were obtained before the COVID-19 pandemic (2011-2018). CD4+ T cells were isolated from the cells after 10 days of culture. Remarks on this clone: Its target is not known.

Repertoires were generated with immunoSEQ multiplex PCR, while TCRdb's copy carries only in-frame clones and drops some. Among 20,000 to 25,000 clones listed, just under 80% were seen once. CDR1 is MNHEY and CDR2 is SVGAGI in the germline V gene. V dropped 7 bases and J dropped 7 bases, with 11 bases sitting between them. This CDR3 is 13 amino acids long. Sequencing was done on a sample of CD4+ T cells from PBMCs, cultured in vitro. This clonotype was obtained from a human donor in good health. The rearrangement links TRBV6-5 to TRBJ1-6; possibly TRBD1 for D (6 bases). The CDR3 loop reads CASTGQTNSPLHF. CDR3 nucleotides: TGTGCCAGCACAGGACAGACCAATTCACCCCTCCACTTT.